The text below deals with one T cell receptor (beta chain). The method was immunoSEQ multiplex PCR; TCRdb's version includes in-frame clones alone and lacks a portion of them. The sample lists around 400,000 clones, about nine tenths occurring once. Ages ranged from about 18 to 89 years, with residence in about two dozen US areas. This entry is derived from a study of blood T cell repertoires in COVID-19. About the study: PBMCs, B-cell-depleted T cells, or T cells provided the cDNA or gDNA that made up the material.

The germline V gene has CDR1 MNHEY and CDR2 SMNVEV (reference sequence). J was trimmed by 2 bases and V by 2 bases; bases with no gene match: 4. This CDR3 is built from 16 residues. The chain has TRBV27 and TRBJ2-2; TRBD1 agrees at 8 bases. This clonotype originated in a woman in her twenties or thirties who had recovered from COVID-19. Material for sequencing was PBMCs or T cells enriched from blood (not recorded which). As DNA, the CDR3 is TGTGCCAGCAGTTTAAGGGGACAGGTTAACACCGGGGAGCTGTTTTTT. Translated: CASSLRGQVNTGELFF.